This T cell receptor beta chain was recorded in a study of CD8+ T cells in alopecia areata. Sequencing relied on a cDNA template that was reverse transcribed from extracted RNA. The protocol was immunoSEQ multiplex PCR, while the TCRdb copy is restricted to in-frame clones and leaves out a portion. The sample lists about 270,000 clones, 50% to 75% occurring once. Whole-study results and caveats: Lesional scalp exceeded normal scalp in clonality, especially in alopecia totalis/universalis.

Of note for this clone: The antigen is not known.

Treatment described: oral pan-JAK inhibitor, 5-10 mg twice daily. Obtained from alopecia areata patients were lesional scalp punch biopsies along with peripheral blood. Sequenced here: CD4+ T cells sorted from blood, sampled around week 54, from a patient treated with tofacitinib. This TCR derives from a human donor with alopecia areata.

The chain's CDR3 is CASNLGQGNTGELFF. The CDR3, as DNA: TGTGCCAGCAACCTGGGACAGGGAAACACCGGGGAGCTGTTTTTT. The chain is built from TRBV6-5 and TRBJ2-2; 9 positions match TRBD1. This CDR3 is built from 15 residues. From germline, CDR1 is MNHEY and CDR2 SVGAGI. J was trimmed by 2 bases and V by 7 bases; bases with no gene match: 5.